This TCR beta chain was observed in a study of T cells expressing NK-cell markers. Reanalyzing the 5' RACE reads, TCRdb keeps one entry per CDR3 protein, without DNA. The data include more than 400,000 distinct CDR3 sequences; the top ten clones carry 7.3%. The sample taken for sequencing was blood T cells: a sorted CD56 or NKG2C T cell subset, CD4+ or CD8+ T cells, or bulk PBMC T cells (not recorded which). The sequence derives from a woman between 18 and 70 years old in good health.

The CDR3: CASSWAGTEYNEQFF. This chain connects TRBV5-4 to TRBJ2-1; without DNA, the TCRdb call of TRBD1 cannot be checked. Per the germline V gene, CDR1 is SGHNT and CDR2 is YYREEE (reference sequence). CDR3 size: 15 residues.